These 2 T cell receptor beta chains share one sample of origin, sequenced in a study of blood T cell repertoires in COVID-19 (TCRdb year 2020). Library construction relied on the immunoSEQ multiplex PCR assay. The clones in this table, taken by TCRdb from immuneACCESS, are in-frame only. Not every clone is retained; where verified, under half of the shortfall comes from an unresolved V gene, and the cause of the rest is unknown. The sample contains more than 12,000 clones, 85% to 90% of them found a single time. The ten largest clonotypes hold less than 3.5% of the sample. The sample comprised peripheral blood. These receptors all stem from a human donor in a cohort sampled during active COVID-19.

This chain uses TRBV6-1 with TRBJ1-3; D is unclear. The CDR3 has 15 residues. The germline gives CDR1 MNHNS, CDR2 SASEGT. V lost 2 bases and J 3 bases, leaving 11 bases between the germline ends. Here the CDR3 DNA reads TGTGCCAGCAGTGAATGGGGAGGAGATGGAAACACCATATATTTT. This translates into CASSEWGGDGNTIYF.

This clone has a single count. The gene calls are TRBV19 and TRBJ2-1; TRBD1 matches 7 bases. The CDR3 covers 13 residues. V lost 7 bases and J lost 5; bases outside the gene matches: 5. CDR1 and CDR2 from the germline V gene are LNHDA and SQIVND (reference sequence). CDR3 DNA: TGTGCCAGTAAGAAGGGGGCAAACAATGAGCAGTTCTTC. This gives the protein CASKKGANNEQFF.